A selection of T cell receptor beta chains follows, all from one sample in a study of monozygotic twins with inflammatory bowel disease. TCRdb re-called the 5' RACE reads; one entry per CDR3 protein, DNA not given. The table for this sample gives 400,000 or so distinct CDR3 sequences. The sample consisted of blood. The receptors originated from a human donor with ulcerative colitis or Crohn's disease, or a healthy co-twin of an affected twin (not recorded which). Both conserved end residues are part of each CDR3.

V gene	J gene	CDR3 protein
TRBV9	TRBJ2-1	CASSPRQGRAKSGADYNEQYF
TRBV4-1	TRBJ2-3	CASSLEGGSGADTQYF
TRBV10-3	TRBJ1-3	CAISIGTRGNTIYF
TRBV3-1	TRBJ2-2	CASSPFQSGELFF
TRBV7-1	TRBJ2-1	CASSPPTSGSVNEQFF
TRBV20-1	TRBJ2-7	CSARGARLAGVSTYEQYF
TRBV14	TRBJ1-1	CASSYGGGATEAFF
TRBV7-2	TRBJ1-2	CASSPQGGGYTF
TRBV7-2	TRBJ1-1	CASSLVLSSEAFF
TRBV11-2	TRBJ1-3	CASSFNRGNTIYF
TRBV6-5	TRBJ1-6	CASSYIQGDNSPLHF
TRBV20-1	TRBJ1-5	CSARENRGLSNQPQHF
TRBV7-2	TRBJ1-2	CASSTTRNVNYGYTF
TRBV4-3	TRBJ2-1	CASSQVTGDFYNEQFF
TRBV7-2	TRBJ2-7	CASSSSEGYEQYF
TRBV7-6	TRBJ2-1	CASGGRGTYNEQFF
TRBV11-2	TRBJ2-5	CASSLVDTGKTQYF
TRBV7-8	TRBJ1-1	CASSLWTTMNTEAFF
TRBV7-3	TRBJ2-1	CASSSSPDRVIFDEQFF
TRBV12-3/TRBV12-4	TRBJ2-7	CASSFYYEQYF
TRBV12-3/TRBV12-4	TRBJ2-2	CASAVQGLAELNTGELFF
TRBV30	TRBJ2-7	CAWSAAPMYEQYF
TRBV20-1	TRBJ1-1	CSGRIKTNTEAFF
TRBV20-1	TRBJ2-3	CSASSNQGTDTQYF
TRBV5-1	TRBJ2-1	CASSPVAGRGNNEQFF
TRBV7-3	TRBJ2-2	CASRLLGTGELFF
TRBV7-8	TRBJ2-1	CASTVGGAYNEQFF
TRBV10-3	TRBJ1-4	CATARGGGEKLFF
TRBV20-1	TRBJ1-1	CSAWGQGVSTEAFF
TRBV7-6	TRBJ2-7	CASSRTSGSNYEQYF
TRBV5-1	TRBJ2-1	CASSLVAGVNEQFF
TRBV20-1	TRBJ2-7	CSARVGRETYEQYF
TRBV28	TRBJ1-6	CASTLSSYNSPLHF
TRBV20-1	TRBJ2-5	CSAAGLARVAETQYF
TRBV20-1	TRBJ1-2	CSVKAGAANYGYTF
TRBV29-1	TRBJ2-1	CSVEDRDYLSYNEQFF
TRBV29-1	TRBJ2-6	CSVEASRGRGIGANVLTF
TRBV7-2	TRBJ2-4	CASSLVFGKNIQYF
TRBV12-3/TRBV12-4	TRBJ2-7	CASSQNRWNEQYF
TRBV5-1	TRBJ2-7	CASSPGRGYEQYF
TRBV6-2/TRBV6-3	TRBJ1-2	CASSSPGQGVYGYTF
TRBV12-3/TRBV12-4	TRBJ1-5	CASSLTGVEQPQHF
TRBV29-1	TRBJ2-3	CSAGSYTDTQYF
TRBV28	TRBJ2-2	CASKGFPGKDTGELFF
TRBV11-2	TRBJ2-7	CASSLGRGGHEQYF
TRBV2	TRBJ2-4	CASSPRTAGSGNIQYF
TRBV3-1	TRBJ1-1	CASSQERGKAFF
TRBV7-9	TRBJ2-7	CASSSNPPVNEQYF
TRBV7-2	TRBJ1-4	CASSPTNDRVGEKLFF
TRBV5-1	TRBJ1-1	CASSLAGRDRGDTEAFF
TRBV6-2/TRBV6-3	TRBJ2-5	CASRGWALLWSGQETQYF
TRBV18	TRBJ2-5	CASSRSPGPGETQYF
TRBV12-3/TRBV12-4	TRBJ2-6	CASVGTGGANVLTF
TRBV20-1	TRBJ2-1	CSARDPSASGSSSYNEQFF
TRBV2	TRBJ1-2	CASSPSGGQYGYTF
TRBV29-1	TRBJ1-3	CSVEAPTAGAGNTIYF
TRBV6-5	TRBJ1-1	CASSYSLVWGVGTEAFF
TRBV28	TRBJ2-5	CASSLTKRQETQYF
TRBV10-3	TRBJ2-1	CATQTGGIYNEQFF
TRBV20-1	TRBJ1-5	CSAERQGNQPQHF